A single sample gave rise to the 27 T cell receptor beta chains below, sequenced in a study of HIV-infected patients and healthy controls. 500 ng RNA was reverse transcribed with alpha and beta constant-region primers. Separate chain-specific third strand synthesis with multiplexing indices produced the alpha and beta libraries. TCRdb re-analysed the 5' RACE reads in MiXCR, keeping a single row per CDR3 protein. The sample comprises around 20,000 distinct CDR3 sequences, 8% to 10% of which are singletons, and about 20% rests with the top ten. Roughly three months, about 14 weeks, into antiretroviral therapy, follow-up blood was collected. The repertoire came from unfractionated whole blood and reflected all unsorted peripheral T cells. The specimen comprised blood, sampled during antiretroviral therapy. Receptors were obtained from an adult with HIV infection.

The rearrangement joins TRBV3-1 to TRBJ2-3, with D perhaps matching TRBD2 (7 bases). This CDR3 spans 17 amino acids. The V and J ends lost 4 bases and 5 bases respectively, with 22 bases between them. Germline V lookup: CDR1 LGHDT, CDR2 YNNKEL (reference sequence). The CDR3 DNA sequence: TGTGCCAGCAGCCGTGAGATGGGGGCTAGCGGCCTAGATACGCAGTATTTT. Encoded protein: CASSREMGASGLDTQYF.

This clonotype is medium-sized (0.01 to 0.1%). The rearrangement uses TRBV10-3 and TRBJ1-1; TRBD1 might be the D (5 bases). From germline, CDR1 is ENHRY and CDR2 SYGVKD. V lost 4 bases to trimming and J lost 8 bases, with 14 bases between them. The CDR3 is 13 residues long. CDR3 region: CAISGGRGDEAFF. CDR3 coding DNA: TGTGCCATCAGTGGGGGGAGAGGGGACGAAGCTTTCTTT.

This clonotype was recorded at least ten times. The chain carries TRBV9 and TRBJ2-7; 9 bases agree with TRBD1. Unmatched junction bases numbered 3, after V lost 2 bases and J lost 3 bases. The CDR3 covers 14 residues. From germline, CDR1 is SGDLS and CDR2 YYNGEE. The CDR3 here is CASSVGTGIYEQYF. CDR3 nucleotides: TGTGCCAGCAGCGTGGGGACAGGGATCTACGAGCAGTACTTC.

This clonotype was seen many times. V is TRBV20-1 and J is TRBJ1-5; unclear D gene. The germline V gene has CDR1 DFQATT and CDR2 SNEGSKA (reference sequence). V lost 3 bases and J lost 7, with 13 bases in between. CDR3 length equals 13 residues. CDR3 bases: TGCAGTGCTAGTCTGGGGAGTAGCCAGCCCCAGCATTTT. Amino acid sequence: CSASLGSSQPQHF.

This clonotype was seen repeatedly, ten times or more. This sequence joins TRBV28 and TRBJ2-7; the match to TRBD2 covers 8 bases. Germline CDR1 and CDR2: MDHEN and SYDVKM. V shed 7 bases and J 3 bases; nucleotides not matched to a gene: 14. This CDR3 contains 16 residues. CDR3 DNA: TGTGCCAGCACGATCCCTCGGGCCAGCGGGAGCTACGAGCAGTACTTC. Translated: CASTIPRASGSYEQYF.

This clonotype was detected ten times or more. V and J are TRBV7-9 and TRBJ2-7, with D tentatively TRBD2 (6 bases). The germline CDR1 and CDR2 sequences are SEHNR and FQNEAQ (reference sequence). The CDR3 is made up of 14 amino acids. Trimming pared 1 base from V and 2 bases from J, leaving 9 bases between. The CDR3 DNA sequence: TGTGCCAGCAGCTTAGGGGGGAGGCCCTACGAGCAGTACTTC. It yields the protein CASSLGGRPYEQYF.

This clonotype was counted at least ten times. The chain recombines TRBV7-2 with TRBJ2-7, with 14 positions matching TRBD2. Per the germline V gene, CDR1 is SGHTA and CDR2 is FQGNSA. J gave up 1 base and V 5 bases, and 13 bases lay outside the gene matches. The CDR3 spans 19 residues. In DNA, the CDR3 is TGTGCCAGCAGCCGGATTGGGCTGGGACTAGCGGGAGAATCCTACGAGCAGTACTTC. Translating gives CASSRIGLGLAGESYEQYF.

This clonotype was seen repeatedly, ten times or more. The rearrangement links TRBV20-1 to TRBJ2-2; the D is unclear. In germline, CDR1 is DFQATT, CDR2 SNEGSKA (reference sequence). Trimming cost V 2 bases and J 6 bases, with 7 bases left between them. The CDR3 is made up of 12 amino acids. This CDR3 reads CSARKGPGELFF. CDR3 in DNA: TGCAGTGCTAGAAAGGGTCCCGGGGAGCTGTTTTTT.

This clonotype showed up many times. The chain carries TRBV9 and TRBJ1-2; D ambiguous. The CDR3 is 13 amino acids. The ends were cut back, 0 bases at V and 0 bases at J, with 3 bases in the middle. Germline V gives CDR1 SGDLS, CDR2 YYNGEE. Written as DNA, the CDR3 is TGTGCCAGCAGCGTAGTCGCTAACTATGGCTACACCTTC. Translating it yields CASSVVANYGYTF.

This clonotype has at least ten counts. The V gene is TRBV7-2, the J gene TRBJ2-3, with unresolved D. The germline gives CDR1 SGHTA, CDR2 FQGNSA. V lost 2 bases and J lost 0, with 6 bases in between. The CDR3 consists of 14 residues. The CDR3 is CASSLIPSTDTQYF. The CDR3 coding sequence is TGTGCCAGCAGCTTAATACCTAGCACAGATACGCAGTATTTT. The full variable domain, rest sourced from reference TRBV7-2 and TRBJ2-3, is GAGVSQSPSNKVTEKGKDVELRCDPISGHTALYWYRQSLGQGLEFLIYFQGNSAPDKSGLPSDRFSAERTGGSVSTLTIQRTQQEDSAVYLCASSLIPSTDTQYFGPGTRLTVL.

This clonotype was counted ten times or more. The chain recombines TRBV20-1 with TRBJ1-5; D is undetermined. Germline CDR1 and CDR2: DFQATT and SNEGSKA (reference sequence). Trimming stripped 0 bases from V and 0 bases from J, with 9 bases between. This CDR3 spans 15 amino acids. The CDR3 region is CSAREEIYSNQPQHF. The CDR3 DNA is TGCAGTGCTAGAGAAGAGATTTATAGCAATCAGCCCCAGCATTTT.

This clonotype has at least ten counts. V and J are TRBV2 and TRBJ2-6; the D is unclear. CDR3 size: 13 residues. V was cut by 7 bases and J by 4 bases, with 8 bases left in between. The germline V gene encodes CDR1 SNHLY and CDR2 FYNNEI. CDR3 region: CASKGFGANVLTF. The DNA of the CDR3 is TGTGCCAGCAAAGGGTTCGGGGCCAACGTCCTGACTTTC.

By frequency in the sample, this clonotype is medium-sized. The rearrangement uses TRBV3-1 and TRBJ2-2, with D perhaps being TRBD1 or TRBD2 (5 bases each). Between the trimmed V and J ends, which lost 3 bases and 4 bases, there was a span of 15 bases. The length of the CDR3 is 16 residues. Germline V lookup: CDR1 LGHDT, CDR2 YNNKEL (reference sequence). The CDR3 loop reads CASSQWDRVGTGELFF. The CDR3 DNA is TGTGCCAGCAGCCAGTGGGACCGCGTTGGCACCGGGGAGCTGTTTTTT.

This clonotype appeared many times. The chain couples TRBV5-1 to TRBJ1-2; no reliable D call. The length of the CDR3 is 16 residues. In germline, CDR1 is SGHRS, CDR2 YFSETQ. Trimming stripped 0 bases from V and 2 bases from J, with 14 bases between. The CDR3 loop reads CASSLARWGGNYGYTF. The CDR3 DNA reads TGCGCCAGCAGCTTGGCCCGCTGGGGAGGGAACTATGGCTACACCTTC.

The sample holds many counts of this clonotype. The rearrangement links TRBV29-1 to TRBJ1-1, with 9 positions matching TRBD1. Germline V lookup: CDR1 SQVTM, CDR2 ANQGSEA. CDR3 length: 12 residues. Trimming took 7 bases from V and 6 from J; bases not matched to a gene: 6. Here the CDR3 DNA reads TGCAGCGCGCTTCGACAGGGGGCTGAAGCTTTCTTT. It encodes CSALRQGAEAFF.

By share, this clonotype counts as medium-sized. CDR3 protein: CATSDLDSGSGYTF. DNA for the CDR3: TGTGCCACCAGTGATTTGGACAGTGGGAGCGGCTACACCTTC. V and J are TRBV24-1 and TRBJ1-2, with D possibly being TRBD1 (5 bases). From germline, CDR1 is KGHDR and CDR2 SFDVKD. The CDR3 length is 14 residues. V lost 0 bases and J lost 8, with 12 bases in between.

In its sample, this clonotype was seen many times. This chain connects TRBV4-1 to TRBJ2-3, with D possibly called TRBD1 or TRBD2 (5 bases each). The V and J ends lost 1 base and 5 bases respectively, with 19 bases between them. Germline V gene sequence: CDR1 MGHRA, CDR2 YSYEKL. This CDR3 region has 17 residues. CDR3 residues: CASSQGEVGPRGDTQYF. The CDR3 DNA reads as TGCGCCAGCAGCCAAGGTGAGGTGGGACCCAGAGGAGATACGCAGTATTTT.

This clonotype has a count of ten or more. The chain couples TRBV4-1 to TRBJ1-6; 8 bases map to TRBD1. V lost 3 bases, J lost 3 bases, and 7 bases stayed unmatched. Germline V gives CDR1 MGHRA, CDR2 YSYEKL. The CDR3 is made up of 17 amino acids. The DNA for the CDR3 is TGCGCCAGCAGCCAGGGGACAGGTTCTTACTATAATTCACCCCTCCACTTT. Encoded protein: CASSQGTGSYYNSPLHF.

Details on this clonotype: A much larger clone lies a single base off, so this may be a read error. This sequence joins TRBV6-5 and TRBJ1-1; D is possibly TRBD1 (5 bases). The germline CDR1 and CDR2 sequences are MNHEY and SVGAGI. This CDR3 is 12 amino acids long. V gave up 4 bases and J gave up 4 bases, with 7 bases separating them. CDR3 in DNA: TGTGCCAGCAGTTCTGGGGGCACTGAAGCTTTCTTT. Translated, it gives CASSSGGTEAFF.

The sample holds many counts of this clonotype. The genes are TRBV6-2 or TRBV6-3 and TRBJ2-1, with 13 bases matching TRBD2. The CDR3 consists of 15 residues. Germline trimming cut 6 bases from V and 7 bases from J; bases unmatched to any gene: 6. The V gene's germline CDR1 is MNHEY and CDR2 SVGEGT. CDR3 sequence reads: CASSDLGLAGNEQFF. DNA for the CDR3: TGTGCCAGCAGCGACCTGGGACTAGCGGGGAATGAGCAGTTCTTC.

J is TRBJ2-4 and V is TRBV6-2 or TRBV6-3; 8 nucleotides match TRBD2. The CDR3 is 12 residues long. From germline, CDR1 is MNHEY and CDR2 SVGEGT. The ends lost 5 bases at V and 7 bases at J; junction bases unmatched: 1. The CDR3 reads CASSPSGNIQYF. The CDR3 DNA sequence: TGTGCCAGCAGTCCTAGCGGGAACATTCAGTACTTC.

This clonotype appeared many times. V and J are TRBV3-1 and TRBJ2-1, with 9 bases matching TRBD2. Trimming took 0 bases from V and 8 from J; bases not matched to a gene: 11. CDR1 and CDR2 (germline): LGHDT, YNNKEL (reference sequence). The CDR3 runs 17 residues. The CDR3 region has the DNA TGTGCCAGCAGCCAAGAGTGGGGCGGGAGGGCCGGAGATGAGCAGTTCTTC. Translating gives CASSQEWGGRAGDEQFF.

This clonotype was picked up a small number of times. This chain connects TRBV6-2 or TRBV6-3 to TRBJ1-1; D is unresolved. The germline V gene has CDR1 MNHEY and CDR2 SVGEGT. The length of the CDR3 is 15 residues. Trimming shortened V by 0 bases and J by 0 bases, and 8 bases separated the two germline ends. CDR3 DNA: TGTGCCAGCAGTTACTCGTTTAAGATGAACACTGAAGCTTTCTTT. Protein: CASSYSFKMNTEAFF.

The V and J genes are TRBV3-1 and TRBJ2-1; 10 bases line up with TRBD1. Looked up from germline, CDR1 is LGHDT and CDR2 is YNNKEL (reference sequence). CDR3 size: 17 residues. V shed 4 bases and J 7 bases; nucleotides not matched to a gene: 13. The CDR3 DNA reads TGTGCCAGCAGCCCGGGACAGGGGTCCCTTACCCATAATGAGCAGTTCTTC. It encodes CASSPGQGSLTHNEQFF.

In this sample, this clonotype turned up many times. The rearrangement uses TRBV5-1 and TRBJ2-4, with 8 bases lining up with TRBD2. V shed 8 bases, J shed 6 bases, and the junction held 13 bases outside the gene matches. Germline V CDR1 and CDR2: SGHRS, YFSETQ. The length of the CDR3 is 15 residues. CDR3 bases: TGCGCCAGTGGGGCTAGAAGCGGGAGAAGAAACATTCAGTACTTC. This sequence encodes CASGARSGRRNIQYF.

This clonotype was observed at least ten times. CDR3: CASQATRTQYF. DNA for the CDR3: TGTGCCAGCCAGGCGACGCGGACCCAGTACTTC. V is TRBV28 and J is TRBJ2-5; D is unclear. Germline CDR1 MDHEN, CDR2 SYDVKM. Trimming left V 8 bases short and J 7 bases short, with 11 bases between. CDR3 length equals 11 residues.

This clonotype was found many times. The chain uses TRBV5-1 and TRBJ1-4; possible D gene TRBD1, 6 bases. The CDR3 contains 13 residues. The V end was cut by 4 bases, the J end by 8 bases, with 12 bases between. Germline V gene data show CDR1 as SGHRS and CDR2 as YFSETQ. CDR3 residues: CASSPSGTEKLFF. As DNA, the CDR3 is TGCGCCAGCAGCCCCTCCGGGACAGAAAAACTGTTTTTT.